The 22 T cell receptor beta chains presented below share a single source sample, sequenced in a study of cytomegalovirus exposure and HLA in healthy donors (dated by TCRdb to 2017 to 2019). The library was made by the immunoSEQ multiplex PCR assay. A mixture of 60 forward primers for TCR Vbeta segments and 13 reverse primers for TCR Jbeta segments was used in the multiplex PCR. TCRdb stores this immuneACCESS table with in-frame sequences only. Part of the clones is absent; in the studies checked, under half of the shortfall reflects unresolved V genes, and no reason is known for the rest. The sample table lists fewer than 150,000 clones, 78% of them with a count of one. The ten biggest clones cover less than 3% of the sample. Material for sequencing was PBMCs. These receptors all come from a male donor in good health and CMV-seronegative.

This CDR3 is CASSLSRGRSEQYF. Written as DNA, the CDR3 is TGTGCCAGCAGCTTAAGCCGCGGGAGGAGCGAGCAGTACTTC. The chain uses TRBV7-9 and TRBJ2-7, with 8 bases lining up with TRBD2. The V gene's germline CDR1 is SEHNR and CDR2 FQNEAQ (reference sequence). V lost 2 bases, J lost 6 bases, and 6 bases stayed unmatched. The CDR3 consists of 14 residues. Full variable domain (missing parts from reference TRBV7-9 and TRBJ2-7): DTGVSQNPRHKITKRGQNVTFRCDPISEHNRLYWYRQTLGQGPEFLTYFQNEAQLEKSRLLSDRFSAERPKGSFSTLEIQRTEQGDSAMYLCASSLSRGRSEQYFGPGTRLTVT.

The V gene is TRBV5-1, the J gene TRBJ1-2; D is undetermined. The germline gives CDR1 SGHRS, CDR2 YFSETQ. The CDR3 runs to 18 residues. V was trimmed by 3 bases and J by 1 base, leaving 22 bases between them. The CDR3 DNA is TGCGCCAGCAGCTCATCTTTGGGCCGGGGATCCTTTAACTATGGCTACACCTTC. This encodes CASSSSLGRGSFNYGYTF.

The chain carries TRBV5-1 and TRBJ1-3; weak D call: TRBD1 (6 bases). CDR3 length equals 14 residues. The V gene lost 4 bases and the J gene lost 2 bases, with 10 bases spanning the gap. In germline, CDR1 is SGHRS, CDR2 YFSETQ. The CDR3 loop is CASSQGLAGNTIYF. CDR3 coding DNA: TGCGCCAGCAGCCAGGGGCTCGCTGGAAACACCATATATTTT.

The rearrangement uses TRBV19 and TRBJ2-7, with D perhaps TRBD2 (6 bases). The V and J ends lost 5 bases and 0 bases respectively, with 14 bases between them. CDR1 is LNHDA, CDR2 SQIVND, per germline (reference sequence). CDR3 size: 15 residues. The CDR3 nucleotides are TGTGCCAGTAGTGCGGGACTCCGGAGCTCCTACGAGCAGTACTTC. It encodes CASSAGLRSSYEQYF.

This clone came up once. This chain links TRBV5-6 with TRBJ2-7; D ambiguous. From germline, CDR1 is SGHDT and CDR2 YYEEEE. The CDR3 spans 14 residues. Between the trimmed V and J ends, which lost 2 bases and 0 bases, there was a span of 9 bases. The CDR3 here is CASSFTSSSYEQYF. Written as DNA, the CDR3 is TGTGCCAGCAGCTTCACCTCCAGCTCCTACGAGCAGTACTTC. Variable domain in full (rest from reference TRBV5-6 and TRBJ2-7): DAGVTQSPTHLIKTRGQQVTLRCSPKSGHDTVSWYQQALGQGPQFIFQYYEEEERQRGNFPDRFSGHQFPNYSSELNVNALLLGDSALYLCASSFTSSSYEQYFGPGTRLTVT.

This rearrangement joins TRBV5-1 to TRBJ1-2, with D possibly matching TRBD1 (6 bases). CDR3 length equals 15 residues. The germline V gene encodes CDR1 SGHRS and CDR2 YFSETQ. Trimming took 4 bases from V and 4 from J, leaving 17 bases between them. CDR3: CASSLIPDSPYGYTF. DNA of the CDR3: TGCGCCAGCAGCCTTATCCCGGACAGCCCCTATGGCTACACCTTC.

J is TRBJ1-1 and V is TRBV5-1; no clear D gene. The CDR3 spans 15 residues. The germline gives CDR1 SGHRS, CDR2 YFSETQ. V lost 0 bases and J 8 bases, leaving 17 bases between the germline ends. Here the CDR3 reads CASSLEGGGGAEAFF. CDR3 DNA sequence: TGCGCCAGCAGCTTGGAAGGCGGTGGCGGAGCGGAAGCTTTCTTT.

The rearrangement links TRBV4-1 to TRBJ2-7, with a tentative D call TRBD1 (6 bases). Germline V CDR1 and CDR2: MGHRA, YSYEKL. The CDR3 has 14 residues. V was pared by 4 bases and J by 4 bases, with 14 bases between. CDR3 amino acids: CASSPYGTGYEQYF. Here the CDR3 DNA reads TGCGCCAGCAGCCCGTACGGCACAGGGTACGAGCAGTACTTC.

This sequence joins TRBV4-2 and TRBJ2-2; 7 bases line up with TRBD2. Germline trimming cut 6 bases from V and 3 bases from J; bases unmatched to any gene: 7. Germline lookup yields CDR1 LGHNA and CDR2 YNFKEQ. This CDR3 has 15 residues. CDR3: CASRRGGGDTGELFF. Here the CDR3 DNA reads TGTGCCAGCAGGCGGGGCGGGGGAGACACCGGGGAGCTGTTTTTT.

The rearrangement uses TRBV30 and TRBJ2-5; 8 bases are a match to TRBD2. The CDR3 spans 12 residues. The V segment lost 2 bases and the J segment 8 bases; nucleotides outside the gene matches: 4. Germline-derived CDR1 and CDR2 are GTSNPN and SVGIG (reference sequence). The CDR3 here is CAWSLIAGTQYF. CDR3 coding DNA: TGTGCCTGGAGTCTGATAGCGGGAACCCAGTACTTC. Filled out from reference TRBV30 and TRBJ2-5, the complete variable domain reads SQTIHQWPATLVQPVGSPLSLECTVEGTSNPNLYWYRQAAGRGLQLLFYSVGIGQISSEVPQNLSASRPQDRQFILSSKKLLLSDSGFYLCAWSLIAGTQYFGPGTRLLVL.

CDR3 sequence (DNA): TGTGCCTGGTGCCGGGGTAGCGGGAGGATTAATGAGCAGTTCTTC. It encodes CAWCRGSGRINEQFF. The chain employs TRBV30 and TRBJ2-1; TRBD2 matches 10 bases. The CDR3 has 15 residues. Germline V CDR1 and CDR2: GTSNPN, SVGIG (reference sequence). Trimming at V came to 5 bases and at J to 7 bases, leaving 11 bases not matched to a gene.

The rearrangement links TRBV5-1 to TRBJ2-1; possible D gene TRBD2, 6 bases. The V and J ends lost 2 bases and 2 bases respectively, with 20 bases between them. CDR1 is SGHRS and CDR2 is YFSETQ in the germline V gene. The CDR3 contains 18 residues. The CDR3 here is CASSFQKPPGRTYNEQFF. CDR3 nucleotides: TGCGCCAGCAGCTTCCAGAAACCCCCCGGGAGAACCTACAATGAGCAGTTCTTC.

The CDR3 loop is CSILAGGPQETQYF. In DNA, the CDR3 is TGCAGCATACTAGCGGGGGGGCCCCAAGAGACCCAGTACTTC. The chain carries TRBV29-1 and TRBJ2-5, with TRBD2 identical over 13 bases. This CDR3 is built from 14 residues. The germline gives CDR1 SQVTM, CDR2 ANQGSEA. J gave up 1 base and V 8 bases, and 4 bases lay outside the gene matches.

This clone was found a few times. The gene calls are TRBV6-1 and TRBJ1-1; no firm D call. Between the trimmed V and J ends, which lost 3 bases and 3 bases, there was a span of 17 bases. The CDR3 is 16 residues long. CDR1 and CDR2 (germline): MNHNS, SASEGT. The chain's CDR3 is CASSELEGWGYTEAFF. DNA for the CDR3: TGTGCCAGCAGTGAGTTGGAGGGTTGGGGATACACTGAAGCTTTCTTT.

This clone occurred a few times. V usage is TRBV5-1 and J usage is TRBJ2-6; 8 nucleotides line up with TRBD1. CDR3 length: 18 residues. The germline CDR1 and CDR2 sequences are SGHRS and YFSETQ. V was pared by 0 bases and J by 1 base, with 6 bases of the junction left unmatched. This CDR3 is CASSLADRGLSGANVLTF. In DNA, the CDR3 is TGCGCCAGCAGCTTGGCCGACAGGGGTCTTTCTGGGGCCAACGTCCTGACTTTC.

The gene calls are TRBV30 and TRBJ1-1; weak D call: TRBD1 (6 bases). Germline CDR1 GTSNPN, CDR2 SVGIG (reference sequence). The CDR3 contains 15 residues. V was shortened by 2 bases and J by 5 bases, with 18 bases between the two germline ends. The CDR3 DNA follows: TGTGCCTGGAGTAGAGGGGAGGGGGACCCGACTGAAGCTTTCTTT. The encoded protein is CAWSRGEGDPTEAFF.

CDR3 in DNA: TGTGCCAGCAGACAGGGATCTAACTATGGCTACACCTTC. This codes for CASRQGSNYGYTF. The V gene is TRBV5-4, the J gene TRBJ1-2, with D maybe TRBD1 (6 bases). The CDR3 contains 13 residues. Germline CDR1 is SGHNT and CDR2 is YYREEE (reference sequence). Trimming took off 5 bases at V and 0 bases at J, with 8 bases between the two ends.

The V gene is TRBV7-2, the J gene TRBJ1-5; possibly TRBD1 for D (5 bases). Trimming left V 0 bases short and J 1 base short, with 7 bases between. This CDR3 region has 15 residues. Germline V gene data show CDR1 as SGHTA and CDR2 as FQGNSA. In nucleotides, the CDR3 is TGTGCCAGCAGCTTAGCGGGGGGGAGCAATCAGCCCCAGCATTTT. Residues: CASSLAGGSNQPQHF.

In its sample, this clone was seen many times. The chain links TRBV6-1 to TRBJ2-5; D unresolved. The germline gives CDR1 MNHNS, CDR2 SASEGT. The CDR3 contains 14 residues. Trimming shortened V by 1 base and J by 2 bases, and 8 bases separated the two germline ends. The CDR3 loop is CASSEGEEQETQYF. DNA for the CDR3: TGTGCCAGCAGTGAAGGAGAGGAACAAGAGACCCAGTACTTC.

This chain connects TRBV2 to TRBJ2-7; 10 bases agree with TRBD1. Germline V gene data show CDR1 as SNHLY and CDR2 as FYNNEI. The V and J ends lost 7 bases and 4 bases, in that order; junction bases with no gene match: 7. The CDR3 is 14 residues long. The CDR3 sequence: CASTVGTGAYEQYF. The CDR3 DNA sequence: TGTGCCAGCACTGTGGGGACAGGGGCGTACGAGCAGTACTTC.

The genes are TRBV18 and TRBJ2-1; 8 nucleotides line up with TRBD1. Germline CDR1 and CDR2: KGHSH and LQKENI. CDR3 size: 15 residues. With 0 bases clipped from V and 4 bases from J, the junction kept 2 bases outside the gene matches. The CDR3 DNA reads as TGTGCCAGCTCACCACCGGGACAGGAGTACAATGAGCAGTTCTTC. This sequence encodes CASSPPGQEYNEQFF.

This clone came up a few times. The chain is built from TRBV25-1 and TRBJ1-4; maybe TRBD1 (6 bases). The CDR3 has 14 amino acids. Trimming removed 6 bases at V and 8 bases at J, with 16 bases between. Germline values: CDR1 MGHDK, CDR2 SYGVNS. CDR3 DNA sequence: TGTGCCAGCAGCCCGGACAGCCCCGGAGAAAAACTGTTTTTT. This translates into CASSPDSPGEKLFF. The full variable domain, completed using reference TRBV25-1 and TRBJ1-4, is EADIYQTPRYLVIGTGKKITLECSQTMGHDKMYWYQQDPGMELHLIHYSYGVNSTEKGDLSSESTVSRIRTEHFPLTLESARPSHTSQYLCASSPDSPGEKLFFGSGTQLSVL.